This TCR beta chain was documented in a study of Tregs in tolerant kidney transplant recipients. Sequenced by immunoSEQ multiplex PCR; TCRdb stores in-frame clones only, minus some. The sample holds 90,000 to 150,000 clones, about 91% seen once. CD4+CD25+CD127- Tregs, CD4+CD25- non-Tregs, CD4 and CD8 cells were sorted. Per germline, CDR1 SGDLS and CDR2 YYNGEE. This CDR3 region has 15 residues. V lost 1 base to trimming and J lost 0 bases, with 11 bases between them. Comments on this clone: No antigen is known for it.

Study-wide results and caveats: The small number of patients limits these findings pending further validation.

The specimen was CD4+ T cells from blood. The chain has TRBV9 and TRBJ2-7; no firm D call. The receptor's source is a human donor in good health. The DNA for the CDR3 is TGTGCCAGCAGCGTACGACACACGAGCTCCTACGAGCAGTACTTC. Its translation is CASSVRHTSSYEQYF.